The 27 T cell receptor beta chains below were found in one sample sequenced in a study of cytomegalovirus exposure and HLA in healthy donors. Vbeta (60) and Jbeta (13) primers were used in the PCR. The table came from immunoSEQ multiplex PCR; TCRdb's copy has only in-frame clones and leaves some out. The sample has approximately 99,000 clones; 79% are singletons. The specimen sequenced was PBMCs. These TCRs come from a male donor in good health and CMV-seropositive.

CDR3 amino acids: CASTARTGGLYEQYF. The CDR3 coding sequence is TGTGCCAGCACGGCGAGGACAGGGGGCTTGTACGAGCAGTACTTC. The chain employs TRBV27 and TRBJ2-7, with TRBD1 matching 11 bases. The trim removed 7 bases at V and 4 bases at J, leaving 9 bases unmatched. CDR3 length: 15 amino acids. Germline V lookup: CDR1 MNHEY, CDR2 SMNVEV (reference sequence).

The CDR3 loop reads CASSLGTGDVGYTF. DNA for the CDR3: TGTGCCAGCAGCCTGGGGACAGGCGACGTGGGCTACACCTTC. The genes are TRBV14 and TRBJ1-2; TRBD1 aligns across 8 bases. CDR1 and CDR2 (germline): SGHDN, FVKESK. CDR3 length: 14 residues. J was trimmed by 8 bases and V by 4 bases; bases with no gene match: 9. Full variable domain (missing parts from reference TRBV14 and TRBJ1-2): EAGVTQFPSHSVIEKGQTVTLRCDPISGHDNLYWYRRVMGKEIKFLLHFVKESKQDESGMPNNRFLAERTGGTYSTLKVQPAELEDSGVYFCASSLGTGDVGYTFGSGTRLTVV.

The chain carries TRBV7-8 and TRBJ2-7, with 11 bases matching TRBD1. V lost 5 bases to trimming and J lost 0 bases; unmatched junction nucleotides: 3. Per germline, CDR1 SGHVS and CDR2 FQNEAQ. The CDR3 is 15 residues long. The CDR3 nucleotides are TGTGCCAGCAGCCTCGGGACAGGGGGCTCCTACGAGCAGTACTTC. Translating it yields CASSLGTGGSYEQYF.

This sequence joins TRBV7-3 and TRBJ2-1; a weak D match, TRBD1 (6 bases). Deletions cut 4 bases from V and 7 bases from J, with 14 bases between. Germline V gene lookup returns CDR1 SGHTA and CDR2 FQGTGA. The CDR3 totals 14 residues. Here the CDR3 reads CASSSPGQGNEQFF. CDR3 nucleotide sequence: TGTGCCAGCAGCTCACCCGGTCAGGGGAATGAGCAGTTCTTC.

The chain couples TRBV4-1 to TRBJ1-1; D unresolved. This CDR3 spans 15 amino acids. V was shortened by 0 bases and J by 10 bases, with 18 bases between the two germline ends. The germline gives CDR1 MGHRA, CDR2 YSYEKL. The CDR3, as DNA: TGCGCCAGCAGCCAAGATGTCGGGAATCCTGGCGGAGCTTTCTTT. Its protein is CASSQDVGNPGGAFF.

Written as DNA, the CDR3 is TGTGCCAGCAGCCCTGCCCGGACAGGGGCGGTCGAGCAGTACTTC. Amino acids: CASSPARTGAVEQYF. The chain combines TRBV7-9 with TRBJ2-7; TRBD1 matches at 9 bases. J gave up 6 bases and V 5 bases, and 11 bases lay outside the gene matches. The CDR3 has 15 amino acids. Germline assignment: CDR1 SEHNR and CDR2 FQNEAQ (reference sequence). Using reference TRBV7-9 and TRBJ2-7 for the parts outside the CDR3, the full variable domain is DTGVSQNPRHKITKRGQNVTFRCDPISEHNRLYWYRQTLGQGPEFLTYFQNEAQLEKSRLLSDRFSAERPKGSFSTLEIQRTEQGDSAMYLCASSPARTGAVEQYFGPGTRLTVT.

The chain uses TRBV30 and TRBJ2-1; 8 positions match TRBD1. Per germline, CDR1 GTSNPN and CDR2 SVGIG (reference sequence). Trimming cost V 3 bases and J 6 bases; bases outside gene matches: 4. The CDR3 consists of 13 residues. CDR3 in DNA: TGTGCCTGGAGCGCGACAGGGGTCAATGAGCAGTTCTTC. Encoded protein: CAWSATGVNEQFF. Supplemented by reference TRBV30 and TRBJ2-1, the full variable domain reads SQTIHQWPATLVQPVGSPLSLECTVEGTSNPNLYWYRQAAGRGLQLLFYSVGIGQISSEVPQNLSASRPQDRQFILSSKKLLLSDSGFYLCAWSATGVNEQFFGPGTRLTVL.

The chain links TRBV19 to TRBJ1-1; D is unclear. The CDR3 spans 11 residues. Trimming stripped 10 bases from V and 6 bases from J, with 12 bases between. Germline V CDR1 and CDR2: LNHDA, SQIVND (reference sequence). Here the CDR3 DNA reads TGTGCCACCGGGGAGGGCGCTGAAGCTTTCTTT. This gives the protein CATGEGAEAFF.

The rearrangement uses TRBV5-4 and TRBJ1-2; 12 bases match TRBD1. The CDR3 has 15 amino acids. With V trimmed by 3 bases and J by 3 bases, 3 bases remained unmatched. In germline, CDR1 is SGHNT, CDR2 YYREEE (reference sequence). Written as DNA, the CDR3 is TGTGCCAGCAGCTCGGGACAGGGGGCTTACTATGGCTACACCTTC. Protein product: CASSSGQGAYYGYTF.

The chain is built from TRBV6-5 and TRBJ2-1; 9 nucleotides align to TRBD1. Trimming removed 2 bases from V and 9 bases from J; junction bases left unmatched: 11. The CDR3 loop spans 16 amino acids. Germline lookup yields CDR1 MNHEY and CDR2 SVGAGI. The DNA of the CDR3 is TGTGCCAGCAGTTACCTAAGCGGACAGGGGCAGATTGAGCAGTTCTTC. It encodes CASSYLSGQGQIEQFF.

The chain combines TRBV29-1 with TRBJ2-7; D may be TRBD1 (6 bases). The CDR3 has 13 residues. Trimming removed 1 base at V and 2 bases at J, with 9 bases between. The germline CDR1 and CDR2 sequences are SQVTM and ANQGSEA. CDR3 sequence: CSVEVAGAYEQYF. The CDR3 DNA follows: TGCAGCGTTGAAGTGGCAGGGGCCTACGAGCAGTACTTC.

This clone showed up just a few times. The rearrangement links TRBV7-9 to TRBJ2-7; tentatively, D is TRBD2 (7 bases). The V gene's germline CDR1 is SEHNR and CDR2 FQNEAQ (reference sequence). The CDR3 has 14 residues. The ends were cut back, 5 bases at V and 3 bases at J, with 14 bases in the middle. CDR3 DNA sequence: TGTGCCAGCAGCCCAGACGGGGGGCACTACGAGCAGTACTTC. It specifies CASSPDGGHYEQYF.

The V call is TRBV4-1, the J call TRBJ1-2; 9 bases fit TRBD1. CDR1 and CDR2 from the germline V gene are MGHRA and YSYEKL. CDR3 length equals 15 residues. Trimming at V came to 1 base and at J to 4 bases, leaving 4 bases not matched to a gene. CDR3 sequence reads: CASSQGTGAGYGYTF. As DNA, the CDR3 is TGCGCCAGCAGCCAAGGGACAGGGGCGGGCTATGGCTACACCTTC.

For this clone: This same CDR3 is encoded by further DNA sequences in the sample. The chain recombines TRBV5-4 with TRBJ1-2, with D perhaps matching TRBD1 (6 bases). CDR1 is SGHNT, CDR2 YYREEE, per germline (reference sequence). Trimming took 0 bases from V and 3 from J, leaving 6 bases between them. CDR3 length: 13 residues. CDR3 region: CASSLAGDYGYTF. CDR3 bases: TGTGCCAGCAGCTTGGCAGGGGACTATGGCTACACCTTC.

The chain recombines TRBV2 with TRBJ2-1; D possibly corresponds to TRBD1 (6 bases). CDR1 and CDR2 from the germline V gene are SNHLY and FYNNEI. The CDR3 runs 13 residues. Trimming shortened V by 7 bases and J by 3 bases, and 10 bases separated the two germline ends. The CDR3: CASKGELYNEQFF. For the CDR3, the DNA is TGTGCCAGCAAGGGGGAACTCTACAATGAGCAGTTCTTC.

This chain connects TRBV2 to TRBJ2-7, with D hard to call. The CDR3 is 15 amino acids. V gave up 4 bases and J gave up 5 bases, with 18 bases separating them. Germline CDR1 SNHLY, CDR2 FYNNEI. Here the CDR3 reads CASSGFTVGYHEQYF. The CDR3 region has the DNA TGTGCCAGCAGTGGATTCACGGTCGGGTACCACGAGCAGTACTTC.

V gene TRBV6-1 combines with J gene TRBJ1-2, with 7 bases that match TRBD1. The V gene end was trimmed by 8 bases and the J gene end by 0 bases; junction bases not matched to a gene: 9. The CDR3 contains 15 residues. Germline-derived CDR1 and CDR2 are MNHNS and SASEGT. The CDR3 bases are TGTGCCAGCCGGGACAGCCAAGAACCTAACTATGGCTACACCTTC. It specifies CASRDSQEPNYGYTF.

The rearrangement joins TRBV6-1 to TRBJ1-1, with TRBD1 matching over 7 bases. The CDR3 covers 14 residues. Looked up from germline, CDR1 is MNHNS and CDR2 is SASEGT. Trimming at V came to 6 bases and at J to 3 bases, leaving 7 bases not matched to a gene. CDR3 loop: CASRDTGVYTEAFF. CDR3 coding DNA: TGTGCCAGCAGGGACACAGGGGTATACACTGAAGCTTTCTTT.

The rearrangement uses TRBV7-2 and TRBJ1-6; D is uncertain. Trimming removed 2 bases from V and 7 bases from J, with 15 bases in between. Germline V gene data show CDR1 as SGHTA and CDR2 as FQGNSA. This CDR3 contains 16 residues. CDR3 in amino acids: CASSLYGQANNSPLHF. The CDR3 coding sequence is TGTGCCAGCAGCTTATACGGCCAGGCCAACAATTCACCCCTCCACTTT.

This sequence joins TRBV30 and TRBJ2-3, with 7 nucleotides matching TRBD1. The CDR3 runs 16 residues. Germline CDR1 GTSNPN, CDR2 SVGIG (reference sequence). V lost 0 bases and J lost 0; bases outside the gene matches: 6. The CDR3 loop reads CAWSVGQATSTDTQYF. CDR3 sequence (DNA): TGTGCCTGGAGTGTTGGACAGGCCACTAGCACAGATACGCAGTATTTT.

The rearrangement links TRBV7-2 to TRBJ1-1; D ambiguous. There are 14 residues in the CDR3. V gave up 1 base and J gave up 0 bases, with 6 bases separating them. Germline V gene data show CDR1 as SGHTA and CDR2 as FQGNSA. The CDR3 region is CASSLVAVNTEAFF. The CDR3 bases are TGTGCCAGCAGCTTAGTGGCGGTGAACACTGAAGCTTTCTTT.

V usage is TRBV19 and J usage is TRBJ1-1, with TRBD1 matching 8 bases. Germline V gives CDR1 LNHDA, CDR2 SQIVND (reference sequence). The CDR3 has 15 residues. Trimming removed 6 bases from V and 5 bases from J; junction bases left unmatched: 11. CDR3 sequence: CASRPQGAWTTEAFF. DNA for the CDR3: TGTGCCAGTAGACCTCAGGGGGCGTGGACAACTGAAGCTTTCTTT. Filled out from reference TRBV19 and TRBJ1-1, the complete variable domain reads DGGITQSPKYLFRKEGQNVTLSCEQNLNHDAMYWYRQDPGQGLRLIYYSQIVNDFQKGDIAEGYSVSREKKESFPLTVTSAQKNPTAFYLCASRPQGAWTTEAFFGQGTRLTVV.

V is TRBV4-1 and J is TRBJ2-1; TRBD2 might be the D (6 bases). The V end lost 5 bases, the J end lost 4 bases, and 12 bases lay between the germline ends. Germline loops: CDR1 MGHRA, CDR2 YSYEKL. CDR3 length equals 14 residues. The CDR3 DNA reads TGCGCCAGCAGCTCACAAGCGGGTTACAATGAGCAGTTCTTC. Its translation: CASSSQAGYNEQFF.

The gene calls are TRBV6-1 and TRBJ1-6; the match to TRBD1 covers 7 bases. Germline CDR1 MNHNS, CDR2 SASEGT. J lost 11 bases, V lost 4 bases, and 5 bases had no gene match. There are 13 residues in the CDR3. The CDR3 DNA is TGTGCCAGCAGTGCCGATACAGGGGCACCCCTCCACTTT. Translated, it gives CASSADTGAPLHF.

This sequence joins TRBV6-1 and TRBJ1-2, with D possibly matching TRBD1 (6 bases). Trimming pared 9 bases from V and 7 bases from J, leaving 21 bases between. This CDR3 has 14 residues. Germline loops: CDR1 MNHNS, CDR2 SASEGT. The CDR3, as DNA: TGTGCCAGTTCTACCGGGACACAAACCTCTGGCTACACCTTC. Translating gives CASSTGTQTSGYTF.

This clone was seen repeatedly, ten times or more. The chain uses TRBV6-5 and TRBJ2-7; the match to TRBD1 covers 8 bases. V lost 5 bases and J lost 5; bases outside the gene matches: 5. The CDR3 is 13 amino acids. Germline V gene lookup returns CDR1 MNHEY and CDR2 SVGAGI. This CDR3 reads CASSLDRGHEQYF. For the CDR3, the DNA is TGTGCCAGCAGTCTCGACAGGGGACACGAGCAGTACTTC.

The genes are TRBV29-1 and TRBJ1-6; D remains unclear. Germline-derived CDR1 and CDR2 are SQVTM and ANQGSEA. This CDR3 contains 10 residues. The V end lost 8 bases, the J end lost 8 bases, and 7 bases lay between the germline ends. DNA of the CDR3: TGCAGCCCCGGGGATTCACCCCTCCACTTT. Protein product: CSPGDSPLHF.